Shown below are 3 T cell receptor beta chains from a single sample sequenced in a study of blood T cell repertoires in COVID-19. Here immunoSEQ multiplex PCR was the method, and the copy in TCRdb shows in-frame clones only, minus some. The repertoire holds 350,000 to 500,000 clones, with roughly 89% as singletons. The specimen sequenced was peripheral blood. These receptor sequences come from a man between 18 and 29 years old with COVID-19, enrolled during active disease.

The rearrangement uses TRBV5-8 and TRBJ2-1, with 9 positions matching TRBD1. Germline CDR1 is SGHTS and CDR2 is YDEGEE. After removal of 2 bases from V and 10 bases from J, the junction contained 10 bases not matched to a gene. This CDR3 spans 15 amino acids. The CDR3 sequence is CASSFPGQGTLEQFF. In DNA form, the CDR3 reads TGTGCCAGCAGCTTCCCGGGACAGGGTACATTAGAGCAGTTCTTC. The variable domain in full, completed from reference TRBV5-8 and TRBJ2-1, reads EAGVTQSPTHLIKTRGQQATLRCSPISGHTSVYWYQQALGLGLQFLLWYDEGEERNRGNFPPRFSGRQFPNYSSELNVNALELEDSALYLCASSFPGQGTLEQFFGPGTRLTVL.

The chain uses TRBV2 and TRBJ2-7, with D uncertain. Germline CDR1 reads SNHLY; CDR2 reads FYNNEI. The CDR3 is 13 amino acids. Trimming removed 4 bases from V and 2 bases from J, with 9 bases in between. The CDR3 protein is CASSGLVAYEQYF. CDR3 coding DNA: TGTGCCAGCAGTGGTCTAGTCGCCTACGAGCAGTACTTC.

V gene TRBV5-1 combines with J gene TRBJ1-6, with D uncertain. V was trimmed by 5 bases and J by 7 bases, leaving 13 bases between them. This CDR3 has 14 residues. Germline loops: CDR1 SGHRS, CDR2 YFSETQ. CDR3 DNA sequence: TGCGCCAGCAGTTTTGGAACAGAGAATTCACCCCTCCACTTT. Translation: CASSFGTENSPLHF.